A single sample gave rise to the 25 T cell receptor beta chains below, sequenced in a study of cytomegalovirus exposure and HLA in healthy donors. Use of 60 Vbeta and 13 Jbeta primers characterized the PCR. Sequenced by immunoSEQ multiplex PCR; TCRdb stores in-frame clones only, minus some. The table records 120,000 to 150,000 clones, approximately 85% of them present only once. The specimen sequenced was PBMCs. These receptors came from a woman between 35 and 50 years old in good health and CMV-seronegative.

This chain connects TRBV10-3 to TRBJ1-1; 10 positions agree with TRBD1. With V trimmed by 7 bases and J by 4 bases, 6 bases remained unmatched. CDR1 is ENHRY and CDR2 is SYGVKD in the germline V gene. This CDR3 contains 14 residues. The CDR3 DNA sequence: TGTGCCATCACCAGGGACAGGGGCGTCACTGAAGCTTTCTTT. Translation gives CAITRDRGVTEAFF.

The V gene is TRBV6-4, the J gene TRBJ1-2, with D unclear. This CDR3 region has 14 residues. From germline, CDR1 is MRHNA and CDR2 SNTAGT. Trimming stripped 2 bases from V and 9 bases from J, with 16 bases between. CDR3 sequence: CASSDTSDFGSYTF. As DNA, the CDR3 is TGTGCCAGCAGTGACACCAGTGACTTCGGGAGCTACACCTTC.

The CDR3 DNA sequence: TGTGCCAGCAGCTTATCTAGCCTTCTCTACGAGCAGTACTTC. This translates into CASSLSSLLYEQYF. The gene calls are TRBV11-2 and TRBJ2-7, with D possibly being TRBD2 (5 bases). CDR3 size: 14 residues. V lost 2 bases and J 3 bases, leaving 11 bases between the germline ends. The germline gives CDR1 SGHAT, CDR2 FQNNGV.

V is TRBV6-1 and J is TRBJ1-5; D unclear. In germline, CDR1 is MNHNS, CDR2 SASEGT. The CDR3 totals 13 residues. V was clipped by 7 bases and J by 0 bases, with 7 bases between them. Here the CDR3 DNA reads TGTGCCAGCACCGAGAGTAGCAATCAGCCCCAGCATTTT. Its protein is CASTESSNQPQHF.

The J gene is TRBJ1-2, the V gene TRBV28; D is unresolved. V lost 4 bases and J 4 bases, leaving 4 bases between the germline ends. The CDR3 runs 11 residues. In germline, CDR1 is MDHEN, CDR2 SYDVKM. Here the CDR3 reads CASSSFYGYTF. The CDR3 bases are TGTGCCAGCAGTTCCTTCTATGGCTACACCTTC.

The chain uses TRBV5-6 and TRBJ2-1; 8 nucleotides agree with TRBD2. In germline, CDR1 is SGHDT, CDR2 YYEEEE. Trimming at V came to 1 base and at J to 5 bases, leaving 5 bases not matched to a gene. This CDR3 comprises 15 residues. CDR3 in amino acids: CASSLQREYHNEQFF. CDR3 bases: TGTGCCAGCAGCTTGCAGCGGGAGTACCACAATGAGCAGTTCTTC.

The chain recombines TRBV19 with TRBJ1-6; D call uncertain. CDR1 LNHDA and CDR2 SQIVND come from the germline V gene (reference sequence). This CDR3 is 15 amino acids long. V lost 3 bases and J 10 bases, leaving 16 bases between the germline ends. This CDR3 is CASSMEVGKDSPLHF. DNA of the CDR3: TGTGCCAGTAGTATGGAGGTCGGAAAGGACTCACCCCTCCACTTT. Using reference TRBV19 and TRBJ1-6 for the parts outside the CDR3, the full variable domain is DGGITQSPKYLFRKEGQNVTLSCEQNLNHDAMYWYRQDPGQGLRLIYYSQIVNDFQKGDIAEGYSVSREKKESFPLTVTSAQKNPTAFYLCASSMEVGKDSPLHFGNGTRLTVT.

The chain carries TRBV11-3 and TRBJ1-1; the match to TRBD1 covers 7 bases. From germline, CDR1 is SGHNT and CDR2 YENEEA. This CDR3 is 15 amino acids long. J gave up 5 bases and V 5 bases, and 11 bases lay outside the gene matches. The CDR3 sequence is CASSVYAQGSTEAFF. The CDR3 region has the DNA TGTGCCAGCAGCGTATATGCACAGGGGAGTACTGAAGCTTTCTTT. Full variable domain (rest looked up from reference TRBV11-3 and TRBJ1-1): EAGVVQSPRYKIIEKKQPVAFWCNPISGHNTLYWYLQNLGQGPELLIRYENEEAVDDSQLPKDRFSAERLKGVDSTLKIQPAELGDSAVYLCASSVYAQGSTEAFFGQGTRLTVV.

The rearrangement joins TRBV11-3 to TRBJ2-1, with D perhaps TRBD1 (5 bases). This CDR3 contains 14 residues. Per germline, CDR1 SGHNT and CDR2 YENEEA. Trimming pared 5 bases from V and 7 bases from J, leaving 15 bases between. CDR3: CASSALGRLNEQFF. CDR3 sequence (DNA): TGTGCCAGCAGCGCCCTGGGGCGCTTGAATGAGCAGTTCTTC.

The chain uses TRBV7-2 and TRBJ2-7; TRBD2 matches at 10 bases. CDR3 length: 15 amino acids. J gave up 1 base and V 5 bases, and 5 bases lay outside the gene matches. From germline, CDR1 is SGHTA and CDR2 FQGNSA. The CDR3 coding sequence is TGTGCCAGCAGCCTCCTGACTAGCGGGTCCTACGAGCAGTACTTC. This gives the protein CASSLLTSGSYEQYF.

The J gene is TRBJ2-5, the V gene TRBV2; D is perhaps TRBD2 (6 bases). The germline V gene has CDR1 SNHLY and CDR2 FYNNEI. There are 15 residues in the CDR3. The germline V and J ends were trimmed by 6 bases and 5 bases, with 19 bases remaining between them. CDR3 in DNA: TGTGCCAGCAGAGGGAGCGGGTTAGGATGGGAGACCCAGTACTTC. This gives the protein CASRGSGLGWETQYF.

CDR3 coding DNA: TGTGCCAGCAGCTTGGCAAGGAGCTACGAGCAGTACTTC. It yields the protein CASSLARSYEQYF. V is TRBV5-6 and J is TRBJ2-7; D uncertain. Germline-derived CDR1 and CDR2 are SGHDT and YYEEEE. The V end was cut by 0 bases, the J end by 3 bases, with 7 bases between. This CDR3 region has 13 residues.

The J gene is TRBJ2-5, the V gene TRBV5-1; 9 bases line up with TRBD2. CDR3 length: 16 residues. Per germline, CDR1 SGHRS and CDR2 YFSETQ. J was trimmed by 3 bases and V by 7 bases; bases with no gene match: 13. The DNA of the CDR3 is TGCGCCAGCCGACCCGGAGCCGCGGGAGGGGAAGAGACCCAGTACTTC. This encodes CASRPGAAGGEETQYF.

The rearrangement uses TRBV21-1 and TRBJ1-1; no check of the table's D call, TRBD1, against the DNA was made. TRBV21-1 is marked as a pseudogene. This CDR3 is built from 16 residues. CDR3: CASSKAPKGEGTEAFF. In DNA form, the CDR3 reads TGTGCCAGCAGCAAAGCGCCTAAAGGGGAAGGCACTGAAGCTTTCTTT.

V usage is TRBV27 and J usage is TRBJ2-1, with unresolved D. This CDR3 region has 14 residues. V was shortened by 4 bases and J by 6 bases, with 13 bases between the two germline ends. The germline V gene has CDR1 MNHEY and CDR2 SMNVEV (reference sequence). DNA of the CDR3: TGTGCCAGCAGTTCCCGGAGTTTGATCAATGAGCAGTTCTTC. Its protein product is CASSSRSLINEQFF.

The chain uses TRBV27 and TRBJ1-2; D gene ambiguous. Germline CDR1 and CDR2: MNHEY and SMNVEV (reference sequence). The germline V and J ends were trimmed by 4 bases and 3 bases, with 21 bases remaining between them. The CDR3 length is 17 residues. CDR3 in amino acids: CASSSRLRPGGYYGYTF. The DNA for the CDR3 is TGTGCCAGCAGTTCTCGTCTTAGGCCGGGCGGGTACTATGGCTACACCTTC.

As to this clone: One end of the junction varies from germline; a read error may be responsible. The chain employs TRBV7-9 and TRBJ2-7, with TRBD1 as a possible D gene (6 bases). Germline V lookup: CDR1 SEHNR, CDR2 FQNEAQ (reference sequence). The length of the CDR3 is 11 residues. This CDR3 reads CSSSSGDEQYF. The CDR3, as DNA: TGTTCCAGCAGCTCAGGGGACGAGCAGTACTTC.

V gene TRBV28 combines with J gene TRBJ1-1, with D possibly matching TRBD1 (6 bases). Trimming removed 6 bases at V and 3 bases at J, with 17 bases between. The CDR3 covers 15 residues. Germline-derived CDR1 and CDR2 are MDHEN and SYDVKM. The chain's CDR3 is CASRGGRFIYTEAFF. The CDR3 DNA reads as TGTGCCAGCAGGGGGGGGCGCTTTATTTACACTGAAGCTTTCTTT.

The chain combines TRBV7-2 with TRBJ2-3; tentative D call: TRBD2 (6 bases). Germline V gene lookup returns CDR1 SGHTA and CDR2 FQGNSA. Deletions cut 2 bases from V and 6 bases from J, with 18 bases between. The CDR3 runs to 16 residues. In DNA, the CDR3 is TGTGCCAGCAGCTTACGGCGGGACCCCCTGGGGGATACGCAGTATTTT. This sequence encodes CASSLRRDPLGDTQYF.

The chain recombines TRBV29-1 with TRBJ2-3; possibly TRBD1 for D (6 bases). Trimming cost V 8 bases and J 4 bases, with 19 bases left between them. This CDR3 comprises 14 residues. Germline values: CDR1 SQVTM, CDR2 ANQGSEA. The CDR3 nucleotides are TGCAGCACCACAGGGTTCTTAGGGTCAGATACGCAGTATTTT. It translates to CSTTGFLGSDTQYF.

V is TRBV29-1 and J is TRBJ1-5; 9 bases agree with TRBD1. The CDR3 is 12 residues long. J lost 7 bases, V lost 4 bases, and 2 bases had no gene match. Per the germline V gene, CDR1 is SQVTM and CDR2 is ANQGSEA. The CDR3 loop reads CSVGTGEQPQHF. The CDR3 DNA follows: TGCAGCGTTGGGACAGGGGAACAGCCCCAGCATTTT.

The chain combines TRBV30 with TRBJ2-1, with a weak D call TRBD1 (6 bases). The CDR3 is made up of 14 amino acids. V was clipped by 2 bases and J by 0 bases, with 8 bases between them. Germline loops: CDR1 GTSNPN, CDR2 SVGIG (reference sequence). In DNA form, the CDR3 reads TGTGCCTGGAGTTCAGGGGTCTCCTACAATGAGCAGTTCTTC. This translates into CAWSSGVSYNEQFF.

This clone appeared a few times. This rearrangement joins TRBV11-2 to TRBJ2-7; 12 nucleotides line up with TRBD2. The J segment lost 6 bases and the V segment lost 3 bases, leaving 6 bases of the junction unmatched. The germline CDR1 and CDR2 sequences are SGHAT and FQNNGV. The CDR3 runs 15 residues. The DNA of the CDR3 is TGTGCCAGCAGCTTTGTAACGGGACTAGCGGGCGAGCAGTACTTC. Protein sequence: CASSFVTGLAGEQYF.

This chain connects TRBV30 to TRBJ1-2; D is possibly TRBD1 (5 bases). Germline V CDR1 and CDR2: GTSNPN, SVGIG (reference sequence). This CDR3 contains 11 residues. Trimming took off 5 bases at V and 3 bases at J, with 7 bases between the two ends. As DNA, the CDR3 is TGTGCCTGGGACAGAGACTATGGCTACACCTTC. Its protein product is CAWDRDYGYTF.

The J gene is TRBJ1-5, the V gene TRBV4-1, with TRBD1 matching over 9 bases. This CDR3 spans 19 amino acids. Germline lookup yields CDR1 MGHRA and CDR2 YSYEKL. Trimming cost V 0 bases and J 2 bases; bases outside gene matches: 11. The CDR3 coding sequence is TGCGCCAGCAGCCAAGACCCAATACAGGGGGCGAGGGGCAATCAGCCCCAGCATTTT. This translates into CASSQDPIQGARGNQPQHF.